Listed below are T cell receptor beta chains from one sample, sequenced in a study of T cell changes during pregnancy in multiple sclerosis. TCRdb's table, derived via immunoSEQ multiplex PCR, lists solely in-frame clones and lacks some. The sample has 45,000 to 70,000 clones; around 90% are singletons. The sequences come from peripheral blood, collected in the third trimester of pregnancy. These receptors all come from a female donor in good health, enrolled as a control in a pregnancy study. CDR3s include the opening cysteine and the closing phenylalanine or tryptophan. The D gene is left open where the match is weak. Only part of the rows carry a size: once, few, many, or a class if the clone is expanded.

clone_size | cdr3_length | j_call | d_call | v_call | cdr3_aa | cdr3_nt
NA | 15 | TRBJ1-2 | TRBD1 | TRBV7-2 | CASSSRTGSTYGYTF | TGTGCCAGCAGCTCCCGGACAGGGTCGACCTATGGCTACACCTTC
NA | 16 | TRBJ1-4 | TRBD1 | TRBV7-9 | CASSPGQAGFIEKLFF | TGTGCCAGCAGCCCTGGACAGGCCGGGTTTATTGAAAAACTGTTTTTT
once | 15 | TRBJ1-2 | NA | TRBV7-8 | CASSLTSRLEFSPTF | TGTGCCAGCAGCTTAACGTCTAGGTTAGAATTTTCCCCCACCTTC
few | 14 | TRBJ2-3 | TRBD2 | TRBV13 | CASSRTSLLDTQYF | TGTGCCAGCAGCAGGACTAGCCTCTTGGATACGCAGTATTTT
NA | 13 | TRBJ1-1 | TRBD1 | TRBV5-4 | CATGQGRETEAFF | TGTGCCACCGGACAGGGACGCGAAACTGAAGCTTTCTTT
NA | 16 | TRBJ2-7 | TRBD1 | TRBV4-1 | CASSPVLDRGSNEQYF | TGCGCCAGCAGTCCCGTACTGGACAGGGGAAGCAACGAGCAGTACTTC
NA | 15 | TRBJ2-7 | TRBD1 | TRBV6-5 | CASSYSRQGSYEQYF | TGTGCCAGCAGTTACTCCCGACAGGGAAGCTACGAGCAGTACTTC
few | 14 | TRBJ1-1 | TRBD1 | TRBV5-1 | CASSPGGMNTEAFF | TGCGCCAGCAGCCCAGGGGGAATGAACACTGAAGCTTTCTTT
few | 11 | TRBJ1-2 | NA | TRBV28 | CASRPEYGYTF | TGTGCCAGCAGACCCGAGTATGGCTACACCTTC
once | 13 | TRBJ1-2 | NA | TRBV29-1 | CSAEAIPQYGYTF | TGCAGCGCCGAAGCTATCCCCCAATATGGCTACACCTTC
once | 12 | TRBJ2-7 | TRBD1 | TRBV28 | CASSLWTGEKYF | TGTGCCAGCAGTCTTTGGACAGGGGAGAAGTACTTC
NA | 14 | TRBJ2-2 | TRBD1 | TRBV2 | CAGLTGGETGELFF | TGTGCCGGGTTGACAGGGGGCGAAACCGGGGAGCTGTTTTTT
NA | 15 | TRBJ2-1 | NA | TRBV5-1 | CASSLSGPAYNEQFF | TGCGCCAGCAGCTTGAGCGGGCCAGCCTACAATGAGCAGTTCTTC
NA | 14 | TRBJ2-5 | TRBD1 | TRBV18 | CASSSGGAGETQYF | TGTGCCAGCTCGTCAGGGGGCGCGGGAGAGACCCAGTACTTC
NA | 17 | TRBJ1-3 | NA | TRBV10-1 | CASSERFEEDSGNTIYF | TGCGCCAGCAGTGAGAGGTTTGAGGAGGACTCTGGAAACACCATATATTTT
once | 14 | TRBJ2-5 | NA | TRBV15 | CATSRDASGETQYF | TGTGCCACCAGCAGAGATGCTAGTGGGGAGACCCAGTACTTC
few | 15 | TRBJ1-4 | NA | TRBV27 | CASSLSGGEGEKLFF | TGTGCCAGCAGTTTATCGGGGGGTGAAGGTGAAAAACTGTTTTTT
NA | 11 | TRBJ2-5 | NA | TRBV20-1 | CSAPDSETQYF | TGCAGTGCTCCAGACAGTGAGACCCAGTACTTC
NA | 15 | TRBJ1-2 | NA | TRBV19 | CASSPGSSDNYGYTF | TGTGCCAGTAGTCCAGGATCCAGTGACAACTATGGCTACACCTTC
once | 14 | TRBJ2-7 | NA | TRBV6-1 | CASTVAVIFYEQYF | TGTGCCAGCACAGTCGCGGTGATCTTCTACGAGCAGTACTTC
NA | 14 | TRBJ1-4 | NA | TRBV28 | CASSPLRINEKLFF | TGTGCCAGCAGTCCCCTGCGGATTAATGAAAAACTGTTTTTT
NA | 14 | TRBJ1-6 | TRBD1 | TRBV19 | CATGASSYNSPLHF | TGTGCAACAGGGGCCAGCTCCTATAATTCACCCCTCCACTTT